This TCR beta chain was documented in a study of blood T cell repertoires in COVID-19. Study context: T cells, B-cell-depleted T cells, or PBMCs provided the cDNA or gDNA that served as material.

Profiling relied on immunoSEQ multiplex PCR, and the TCRdb table lists in-frame clones only, not all of them. This table holds over 150,000 clones, roughly 84% found once. Enrolled during active infection, Seattle patients were then followed longitudinally. CDR3 length equals 15 residues. The germline V gene encodes CDR1 SGHTA and CDR2 FQGNSA. J gave up 5 bases and V 5 bases, and 8 bases lay outside the gene matches. Input material: peripheral blood. V usage is TRBV7-2 and J usage is TRBJ2-1; TRBD2 matches at 8 bases. This clonotype was sampled from a man aged 55 to 69 with COVID-19, enrolled during active disease. CDR3 region: CASSVSGKRNNEQFF. The CDR3, as DNA: TGTGCCAGCAGCGTTAGCGGGAAACGCAACAATGAGCAGTTCTTC.